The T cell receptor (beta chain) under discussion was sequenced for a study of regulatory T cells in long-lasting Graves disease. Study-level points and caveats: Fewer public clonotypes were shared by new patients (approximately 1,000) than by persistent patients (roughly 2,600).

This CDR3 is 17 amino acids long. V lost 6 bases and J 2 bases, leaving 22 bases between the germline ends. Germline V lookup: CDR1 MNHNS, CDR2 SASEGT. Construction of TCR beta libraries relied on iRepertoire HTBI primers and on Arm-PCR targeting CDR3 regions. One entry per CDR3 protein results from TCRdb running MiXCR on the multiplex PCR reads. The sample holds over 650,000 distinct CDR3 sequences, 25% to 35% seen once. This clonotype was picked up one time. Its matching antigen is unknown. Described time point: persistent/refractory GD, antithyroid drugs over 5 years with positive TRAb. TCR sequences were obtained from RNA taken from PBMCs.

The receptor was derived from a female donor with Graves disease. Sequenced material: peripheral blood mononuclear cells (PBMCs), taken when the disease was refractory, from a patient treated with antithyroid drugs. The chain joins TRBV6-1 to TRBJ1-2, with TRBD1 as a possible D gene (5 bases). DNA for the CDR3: TGTGCCAGCAGCGGAGGGGCCCTGAGATCGATCAACTATGGCTACACCTTC. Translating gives CASSGGALRSINYGYTF.